A single sample is the source of the 16 T cell receptor beta chains below, sequenced in a study of cytomegalovirus exposure and HLA in healthy donors. 60 Vbeta and 13 Jbeta primers were used in PCR. Libraries were prepared by immunoSEQ multiplex PCR; TCRdb keeps only in-frame clonotypes and omits some of them. The profile shows 150,000 to 200,000 clones, about 80% of them singletons. The sequenced sample was PBMCs. Source of these receptors: a woman in her thirties or forties in good health and CMV-seronegative.

The V and J genes are TRBV18 and TRBJ2-1, with 12 bases matching TRBD2. The V segment lost 4 bases and the J segment 7 bases; nucleotides outside the gene matches: 5. Germline values: CDR1 KGHSH, CDR2 LQKENI. The CDR3 extends over 15 amino acids. Here the CDR3 reads CASSLGLAGKNEQFF. The CDR3 region has the DNA TGTGCCAGCTCACTGGGACTAGCGGGTAAAAATGAGCAGTTCTTC.

The chain has TRBV5-1 and TRBJ2-5, with D perhaps TRBD2 (6 bases). The CDR3 has 15 amino acids. The germline CDR1 and CDR2 sequences are SGHRS and YFSETQ. Deletions cut 3 bases from V and 2 bases from J, with 14 bases between. As DNA, the CDR3 is TGCGCCAGCAGCTGGGGGGACGGTGAACAAGAGACCCAGTACTTC. This gives the protein CASSWGDGEQETQYF.

The genes are TRBV6-1 and TRBJ1-5; maybe TRBD1 (5 bases). Germline CDR1 MNHNS, CDR2 SASEGT. This CDR3 is 13 amino acids long. Trimming took 5 bases from V and 6 from J, leaving 11 bases between them. CDR3 residues: CASSSQGGQPQHF. The CDR3 nucleotides read TGTGCCAGCAGTTCGCAGGGTGGTCAGCCCCAGCATTTT.

About this clone: Other DNA sequences in this sample translate to the same CDR3. This chain uses TRBV6-1 with TRBJ2-3; 7 bases are a match to TRBD2. Trimming removed 4 bases from V and 2 bases from J; junction bases left unmatched: 3. The CDR3 runs 14 residues. CDR1 and CDR2 (germline): MNHNS, SASEGT. As DNA, the CDR3 is TGTGCCAGCAGTGGGGGGGGACCCACAGATACGCAGTATTTT. Translation gives CASSGGGPTDTQYF.

The gene calls are TRBV29-1 and TRBJ2-1; possible D gene TRBD2, 6 bases. In germline, CDR1 is SQVTM, CDR2 ANQGSEA. V was cut by 1 base and J by 9 bases, with 13 bases left in between. CDR3 length: 13 residues. CDR3 amino acids: CSVEGRATSEQFF. The CDR3 DNA reads as TGCAGCGTTGAAGGGAGGGCAACAAGTGAGCAGTTCTTC.

The chain is built from TRBV21-1 and TRBJ1-5; the table's D call, TRBD1, has no DNA check behind it. TRBV21-1 is a pseudogene locus. The CDR3 consists of 17 residues. CDR3 sequence: CATKLRQGGEGNQPQHF. CDR3 bases: TGTGCCACCAAACTAAGACAGGGGGGCGAGGGCAATCAGCCCCAGCATTTT.

The chain employs TRBV9 and TRBJ2-1; TRBD2 matches at 8 bases. CDR1 and CDR2 (germline): SGDLS, YYNGEE. The J segment lost 6 bases and the V segment lost 4 bases, leaving 6 bases of the junction unmatched. The CDR3 is 14 residues long. The CDR3 is CASSYTGTSNEQFF. The CDR3 DNA is TGTGCCAGCAGCTATACCGGGACTAGCAATGAGCAGTTCTTC.

CDR3 DNA sequence: TGTGCCAGCAGCGCCGGGACAGGGCGAGGAAACACCATATATTTT. Its protein product is CASSAGTGRGNTIYF. This chain connects TRBV11-3 to TRBJ1-3; TRBD1 matches at 9 bases. V was pared by 5 bases and J by 4 bases, with 6 bases of the junction left unmatched. Per germline, CDR1 SGHNT and CDR2 YENEEA. This CDR3 contains 15 residues.

This sequence joins TRBV5-8 and TRBJ2-7; 9 bases map to TRBD1. The V and J ends lost 0 bases and 4 bases, in that order; junction bases with no gene match: 5. Germline V CDR1 and CDR2: SGHTS, YDEGEE. The CDR3 is 15 amino acids. The CDR3, as DNA: TGTGCCAGCAGCTTGGCAGTTGGACAGGGGTACGAGCAGTACTTC. Encoded protein: CASSLAVGQGYEQYF.

The V gene is TRBV4-1, the J gene TRBJ1-1; 7 nucleotides match TRBD1. J lost 8 bases, V lost 3 bases, and 6 bases had no gene match. Germline lookup yields CDR1 MGHRA and CDR2 YSYEKL. The CDR3 extends over 13 amino acids. CDR3 in DNA: TGCGCCAGCAGCCACTTTGACAGGGTAGAAGCTTTCTTT. It translates to CASSHFDRVEAFF.

This chain joins TRBV14 and TRBJ2-5, with a weak D call TRBD2 (5 bases). CDR1 and CDR2 (germline): SGHDN, FVKESK. V was clipped by 1 base and J by 5 bases, with 17 bases between them. The length of the CDR3 is 16 residues. The CDR3 DNA sequence: TGTGCCAGCAGCCAAGGGGCTAGCTCACTAGGGGAGACCCAGTACTTC. It yields the protein CASSQGASSLGETQYF.

This clone was seen just once. CDR3: CASRPSGSIYNEQFF. The CDR3 nucleotides are TGTGCCAGCAGACCCAGCGGGAGTATTTACAATGAGCAGTTCTTC. The chain joins TRBV6-6 to TRBJ2-1; 8 bases line up with TRBD2. Per germline, CDR1 MNHNY and CDR2 SVGAGI (reference sequence). CDR3 size: 15 residues. V shed 6 bases, J shed 4 bases, and the junction held 8 bases outside the gene matches.

The chain has TRBV4-1 and TRBJ2-7; 7 bases match TRBD2. The junction had 17 bases not matched to a gene; V was cut back by 0 bases and J by 0 bases. CDR1 MGHRA and CDR2 YSYEKL come from the germline V gene. The CDR3 sequence is 20 residues long. The CDR3 coding sequence is TGCGCCAGCAGCCAAGATCTGCAGTCTTGGGGATCGGGAGGCTCCTACGAGCAGTACTTC. Its protein is CASSQDLQSWGSGGSYEQYF.

The chain carries TRBV7-9 and TRBJ1-4, with a possible D match to TRBD1 (5 bases). V lost 7 bases, J lost 7 bases, and 13 bases lay in between. The CDR3 length is 13 residues. CDR1 is SEHNR and CDR2 is FQNEAQ in the germline V gene (reference sequence). DNA of the CDR3: TGTGCCAGCAAAAGGGGTTTCGGTGAAAAACTGTTTTTT. Protein sequence: CASKRGFGEKLFF. Combining the CDR3 with reference TRBV7-9 and TRBJ1-4 gives the whole variable domain DTGVSQNPRHKITKRGQNVTFRCDPISEHNRLYWYRQTLGQGPEFLTYFQNEAQLEKSRLLSDRFSAERPKGSFSTLEIQRTEQGDSAMYLCASKRGFGEKLFFGSGTQLSVL.

J is TRBJ1-3 and V is TRBV30; the D gene is possibly TRBD1 (6 bases). Germline CDR1 reads GTSNPN; CDR2 reads SVGIG (reference sequence). The CDR3 contains 15 residues. With 3 bases removed from V and 0 bases from J, the gap between germline ends came to 12 bases. This CDR3 reads CAWRNTGSSGNTIYF. The CDR3 bases are TGTGCCTGGAGGAACACAGGGTCCTCTGGAAACACCATATATTTT.

The rearrangement uses TRBV5-8 and TRBJ2-7; possibly TRBD2 for D (6 bases). V gave up 1 base and J gave up 5 bases, with 7 bases separating them. CDR3 length: 12 residues. The germline gives CDR1 SGHTS, CDR2 YDEGEE. The CDR3, as DNA: TGTGCCAGCAGCTTGTTAGCGGACGAGCAGTACTTC. This codes for CASSLLADEQYF.